These 29 T cell receptor beta chains were sequenced from one sample in a study of blood T cell repertoires in COVID-19 (dated by TCRdb to the early 2020s). The library was prepared using the immunoSEQ multiplex PCR assay. TCRdb took this table from immuneACCESS and kept in-frame rearrangements with V and J called. Such tables lack part of the clones; where checked against another copy, unresolved V genes explain under half of the gap, and the rest is unexplained. The sample contains 15,000 to 20,000 clones, around nine tenths of them found a single time. The ten largest clones represent around 48% of the sample. The sample was peripheral blood. Receptors were obtained from a human donor in a cohort sampled during active COVID-19.

This rearrangement joins TRBV3-1 (or the pseudogene TRBV3-2) to TRBJ1-4; no definite D call. The CDR3 runs to 12 residues. Germline assignment: CDR1 LGHDT and CDR2 YNNKEL (reference sequence). Between the trimmed V and J ends, which lost 0 bases and 8 bases, there was a span of 4 bases. This CDR3 reads CASSQDGEKLFF. The DNA of the CDR3 is TGTGCCAGCAGCCAAGATGGCGAAAAACTGTTTTTT.

The chain combines TRBV4-1 with TRBJ1-5, with D unclear. This CDR3 region has 17 residues. V lost 1 base to trimming and J lost 4 bases, with 17 bases between them. Germline V gene sequence: CDR1 MGHRA, CDR2 YSYEKL. CDR3 loop: CASSQVDMGFPNQPQHF. The DNA for the CDR3 is TGCGCCAGCAGCCAAGTTGATATGGGCTTCCCGAATCAGCCCCAGCATTTT.

The rearrangement links TRBV2 to TRBJ1-5, with D possibly being TRBD1 (5 bases). From germline, CDR1 is SNHLY and CDR2 FYNNEI. This CDR3 has 14 residues. V gave up 2 bases and J gave up 2 bases, with 7 bases separating them. The CDR3: CASSEQGRNQPQHF. The CDR3, as DNA: TGTGCCAGCAGTGAACAGGGCCGCAATCAGCCCCAGCATTTT.

CDR3 residues: CASRGQLNTEAFF. CDR3 sequence (DNA): TGTGCCAGCAGGGGACAGTTGAACACTGAAGCTTTCTTT. The J gene is TRBJ1-1, the V gene TRBV12-3 or TRBV12-4; 7 bases are a match to TRBD1. The ends lost 6 bases at V and 0 bases at J; junction bases unmatched: 1. This CDR3 spans 13 amino acids.

The genes are TRBV6-6 and TRBJ2-7, with TRBD2 matching 9 bases. The V segment lost 9 bases and the J segment 6 bases; nucleotides outside the gene matches: 9. Germline V gives CDR1 MNHNY, CDR2 SVGAGI (reference sequence). This CDR3 contains 13 residues. The CDR3 protein is CASLAGYGFEQYF. The CDR3 coding sequence is TGTGCCAGTCTAGCGGGGTATGGGTTCGAGCAGTACTTC.

V and J are TRBV4-1 and TRBJ2-4; TRBD1 agrees at 9 bases. V shed 0 bases, J shed 0 bases, and the junction held 12 bases outside the gene matches. The CDR3 totals 20 residues. Germline V gene data show CDR1 as MGHRA and CDR2 as YSYEKL. CDR3 sequence: CASSQEQGFTGGRAKNIQYF. For the CDR3, the DNA is TGCGCCAGCAGCCAAGAACAGGGATTTACAGGGGGCCGAGCCAAAAACATTCAGTACTTC.

CDR3 nucleotide sequence: TGTGCCAGCAGTTTTGGGACAGTCTACGAGCAGTACTTC. Its translation is CASSFGTVYEQYF. The chain is built from TRBV12-3 or TRBV12-4 and TRBJ2-7; 7 bases are a match to TRBD1. V lost 3 bases and J lost 3; bases outside the gene matches: 2. The CDR3 is made up of 13 amino acids.

This clone was picked up a small number of times. The V gene is TRBV28, the J gene TRBJ1-6; no definite D call. V dropped 2 bases and J dropped 9 bases, with 11 bases sitting between them. This CDR3 region has 14 residues. Germline assignment: CDR1 MDHEN and CDR2 SYDVKM. The CDR3 is CASSLDAGGSPLHF. CDR3 nucleotides: TGTGCCAGCAGTTTAGACGCGGGTGGTTCACCCCTCCACTTT.

This clone is labeled as medium-sized. The chain links TRBV29-1 to TRBJ1-1; 7 bases are shared with TRBD1. This CDR3 is built from 11 residues. With V trimmed by 5 bases and J by 12 bases, 9 bases remained unmatched. In germline, CDR1 is SQVTM, CDR2 ANQGSEA. CDR3 in DNA: TGCAGCGTTCCTATGACAGGGAAATCTTTCTTT. This gives the protein CSVPMTGKSFF.

The V gene is TRBV12-5, the J gene TRBJ2-2; D is perhaps TRBD2 (6 bases). Trimming took 2 bases from V and 6 from J, leaving 7 bases between them. The CDR3 contains 13 residues. Looked up from germline, CDR1 is LGHNT and CDR2 is FRNRAP. This chain's CDR3 is CASGLSGPGELFF. CDR3 in DNA: TGTGCTAGTGGTTTGAGCGGGCCCGGGGAGCTGTTTTTT.

The chain links TRBV6-5 to TRBJ2-7; possible D gene TRBD1, 6 bases. CDR1 is MNHEY and CDR2 is SVGAGI in the germline V gene. The CDR3 loop spans 14 amino acids. With 6 bases removed from V and 5 bases from J, the gap between germline ends came to 17 bases. The CDR3 nucleotides read TGTGCCAGCAGAAGGATGGGGGCTCCCAACGAGCAGTACTTC. Its translation is CASRRMGAPNEQYF.

V usage is TRBV9 and J usage is TRBJ1-1, with a possible D match to TRBD1 (5 bases). V lost 2 bases, J lost 2 bases, and 10 bases lay in between. Germline CDR1 is SGDLS and CDR2 is YYNGEE. The length of the CDR3 is 14 residues. CDR3 amino acids: CASSVLDKNTEAFF. Written as DNA, the CDR3 is TGTGCCAGCAGCGTGTTGGACAAAAACACTGAAGCTTTCTTT.

The V call is TRBV5-1, the J call TRBJ2-2; D gene unclear. Germline V gene lookup returns CDR1 SGHRS and CDR2 YFSETQ. This CDR3 region has 15 residues. V gave up 3 bases and J gave up 1 base, with 10 bases separating them. This CDR3 is CASSSEVLNTGELFF. CDR3 nucleotides: TGCGCCAGCAGCTCAGAGGTGCTGAACACCGGGGAGCTGTTTTTT.

This sequence joins TRBV2 and TRBJ2-6, with TRBD1 matching over 7 bases. V shed 1 base and J 0 bases; nucleotides not matched to a gene: 3. CDR3 length: 17 amino acids. The V gene's germline CDR1 is SNHLY and CDR2 FYNNEI. CDR3 DNA sequence: TGTGCCAGCAGTGAAGGACAGGGCAGCTCTGGGGCCAACGTCCTGACTTTC. Translated, it gives CASSEGQGSSGANVLTF.

V usage is TRBV27 and J usage is TRBJ2-3, with 7 bases that match TRBD2. The CDR3 is 17 amino acids. The germline gives CDR1 MNHEY, CDR2 SMNVEV (reference sequence). With 2 bases clipped from V and 3 bases from J, the junction kept 11 bases outside the gene matches. CDR3 in DNA: TGTGCCAGCAGTTTAAACCTCGCGGACGGGGGGACAGATACGCAGTATTTT. Residues: CASSLNLADGGTDTQYF.

The chain combines TRBV7-9 with TRBJ2-5, with TRBD1 matching over 9 bases. V gave up 1 base and J gave up 3 bases; unmatched junction bases: 0. Germline CDR1 SEHNR, CDR2 FQNEAQ (reference sequence). The length of the CDR3 is 14 residues. The CDR3 reads CASSLGQGEETQYF. The CDR3, as DNA: TGTGCCAGCAGCTTAGGACAGGGGGAAGAGACCCAGTACTTC.

V gene TRBV11-2 combines with J gene TRBJ1-1; D perhaps matches TRBD1 (5 bases). V gave up 1 base and J gave up 7 bases, with 7 bases separating them. This CDR3 is built from 12 residues. Per the germline V gene, CDR1 is SGHAT and CDR2 is FQNNGV. The CDR3 here is CASSLGQGEAFF. In DNA form, the CDR3 reads TGTGCCAGCAGCTTAGGTCAGGGTGAAGCTTTCTTT.

The chain links TRBV5-1 to TRBJ1-1; 9 positions match TRBD1. Trimming at V came to 3 bases and at J to 1 base, leaving 10 bases not matched to a gene. The CDR3 totals 17 residues. From germline, CDR1 is SGHRS and CDR2 YFSETQ. CDR3 sequence (DNA): TGCGCCAGCAGCTCCACCCGGGGACAGGGACAGAACACTGAAGCTTTCTTT. It is translated as CASSSTRGQGQNTEAFF.

The rearrangement links TRBV19 to TRBJ1-1, with 7 nucleotides matching TRBD1. Germline V lookup: CDR1 LNHDA, CDR2 SQIVND (reference sequence). The ends lost 5 bases at V and 3 bases at J; junction bases unmatched: 6. The CDR3 runs to 14 residues. CDR3 DNA: TGTGCCAGTAGTGTTACAGGGGTAGACACTGAAGCTTTCTTT. This codes for CASSVTGVDTEAFF.

The chain carries TRBV7-2 and TRBJ2-7; the match to TRBD2 covers 8 bases. The V segment lost 1 base and the J segment 6 bases; nucleotides outside the gene matches: 11. Germline V gives CDR1 SGHTA, CDR2 FQGNSA. The CDR3 spans 16 residues. CDR3 in DNA: TGTGCCAGCAGCTTAGTTCGAGCGGGGGCAAGGGGCGAGCAGTACTTC. Its translation is CASSLVRAGARGEQYF.

The chain uses TRBV5-5 and TRBJ1-2, with TRBD1 identical over 7 bases. Looked up from germline, CDR1 is SGHKS and CDR2 is YYEKEE (reference sequence). The CDR3 length is 15 residues. With V trimmed by 4 bases and J by 0 bases, 6 bases remained unmatched. The DNA for the CDR3 is TGTGCCAGCAGCCTGGGACAGACCTCTAACTATGGCTACACCTTC. Translated: CASSLGQTSNYGYTF.

V is TRBV7-9 and J is TRBJ2-7; TRBD2 agrees at 9 bases. The germline V gene has CDR1 SEHNR and CDR2 FQNEAQ (reference sequence). V shed 6 bases, J shed 6 bases, and the junction held 9 bases outside the gene matches. The CDR3 runs 14 residues. The CDR3 region has the DNA TGTGCCAGCAGTCCTAGCGGGGCTCCGGGCGAGCAGTACTTC. It encodes CASSPSGAPGEQYF.

The chain is built from TRBV6-5 and TRBJ1-6, with 11 bases identical to TRBD1. Germline CDR1 and CDR2: MNHEY and SVGAGI. Losses at the gene ends were 6 bases for V and 7 bases for J; bases not matched to a gene: 8. The CDR3 runs 16 residues. CDR3 nucleotides: TGTGCCAGCAGCTACACGGGACAGGGGGAAAATTCACCCCTCCACTTT. Residues: CASSYTGQGENSPLHF.

This chain joins TRBV30 and TRBJ1-1; a weak D match, TRBD1 (5 bases). Germline assignment: CDR1 GTSNPN and CDR2 SVGIG (reference sequence). This CDR3 comprises 10 residues. V was trimmed by 5 bases and J by 7 bases, leaving 8 bases between them. The CDR3 here is CAWGTYEAFF. CDR3 in DNA: TGTGCCTGGGGGACTTATGAAGCTTTCTTT.

The chain joins TRBV19 to TRBJ1-2; D remains unclear. The CDR3 consists of 15 residues. The V gene's germline CDR1 is LNHDA and CDR2 SQIVND (reference sequence). Between the trimmed V and J ends, which lost 6 bases and 7 bases, there was a span of 21 bases. The CDR3 region has the DNA TGTGCCAGTAGGGCGGGAAGGAAGGGATTTACTGGCTACACCTTC. It translates to CASRAGRKGFTGYTF.

This chain uses TRBV7-9 with TRBJ2-5; 14 bases agree with TRBD2. Germline CDR1 reads SEHNR; CDR2 reads FQNEAQ (reference sequence). The V and J ends lost 5 bases and 4 bases, in that order; junction bases with no gene match: 6. The CDR3 consists of 16 residues. The CDR3 is CASSLTSGGVAETQYF. CDR3 in DNA: TGTGCCAGCAGCCTGACTAGCGGGGGGGTGGCAGAGACCCAGTACTTC.

CDR3 DNA sequence: TGCGCCAGCAGCAAGGGGACAGGGGGCTTCCAAGAGACCCAGTACTTC. Amino acids: CASSKGTGGFQETQYF. The V and J genes are TRBV5-1 and TRBJ2-5, with TRBD1 matching 12 bases. Looked up from germline, CDR1 is SGHRS and CDR2 is YFSETQ. The junction had 5 bases not matched to a gene; V was cut back by 4 bases and J by 1 base. The CDR3 sequence is 16 residues long.

The rearrangement uses TRBV19 and TRBJ1-1, with D hard to call. CDR1 is LNHDA and CDR2 is SQIVND in the germline V gene (reference sequence). CDR3 size: 17 residues. V dropped 5 bases and J dropped 0 bases, with 19 bases sitting between them. The CDR3 loop is CASSPRGTRFVNTEAFF. The CDR3 DNA follows: TGTGCCAGTAGTCCCCGGGGTACCCGGTTCGTGAACACTGAAGCTTTCTTT.

J is TRBJ2-1 and V is TRBV11-2; D perhaps matches TRBD1 (5 bases). The CDR3 is made up of 18 amino acids. V was cut by 5 bases and J by 5 bases, with 25 bases left in between. Germline values: CDR1 SGHAT, CDR2 FQNNGV. The CDR3 reads CASSLGALLPPGNNEQFF. The CDR3 coding sequence is TGTGCCAGCAGCCTAGGGGCCCTCCTCCCTCCAGGGAACAATGAGCAGTTCTTC.